Below are 2 T cell receptor beta chains sequenced from a single sample in a study of OX40 agonist ivuxolimab in advanced cancers. Assay: immunoSEQ multiplex PCR; the TCRdb copy retains only in-frame clones and omits some. The sample shows 30,000 to 40,000 clones, 65% to 80% of them seen only once. Source: CD4+ or CD8+ T cells sorted from blood, taken in a trial of the OX40 agonist ivuxolimab. These TCRs come from an adult with an advanced solid tumor such as melanoma, head and neck, liver or kidney cancer.

V gene TRBV5-4 combines with J gene TRBJ2-5; D may correspond to TRBD1 or TRBD2 (5 bases each). This CDR3 contains 14 residues. Germline-derived CDR1 and CDR2 are SGHNT and YYREEE (reference sequence). Between the trimmed V and J ends, which lost 4 bases and 7 bases, there was a span of 17 bases. In DNA form, the CDR3 reads TGTGCCAGCAGCCCTCGGGGCTTTGGTGGGACCCAGTACTTC. Translation gives CASSPRGFGGTQYF.

This chain links TRBV4-1 with TRBJ1-5; 7 nucleotides align to TRBD1. V shed 0 bases, J shed 1 base, and the junction held 9 bases outside the gene matches. The germline gives CDR1 MGHRA, CDR2 YSYEKL. The CDR3 loop spans 18 amino acids. CDR3 in amino acids: CASSQDLEGAGSNQPQHF. The CDR3 DNA is TGCGCCAGCAGCCAAGATCTTGAGGGGGCCGGGAGCAATCAGCCCCAGCATTTT.